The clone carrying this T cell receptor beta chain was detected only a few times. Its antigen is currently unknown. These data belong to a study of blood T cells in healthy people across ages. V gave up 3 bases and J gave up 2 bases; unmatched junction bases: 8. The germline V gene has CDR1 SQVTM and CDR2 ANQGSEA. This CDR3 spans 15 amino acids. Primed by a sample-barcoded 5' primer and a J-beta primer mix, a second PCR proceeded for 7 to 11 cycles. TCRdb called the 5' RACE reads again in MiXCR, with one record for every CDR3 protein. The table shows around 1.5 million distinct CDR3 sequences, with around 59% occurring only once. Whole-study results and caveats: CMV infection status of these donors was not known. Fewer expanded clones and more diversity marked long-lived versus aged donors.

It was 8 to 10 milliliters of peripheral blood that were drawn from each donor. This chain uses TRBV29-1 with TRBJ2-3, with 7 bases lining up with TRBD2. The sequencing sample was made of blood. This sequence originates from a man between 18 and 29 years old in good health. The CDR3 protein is CSVELLAEYTDTQYF. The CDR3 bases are TGCAGCGTTGAGCTTCTAGCGGAATACACAGATACGCAGTATTTT.